The subject of this entry is one T cell receptor beta chain. No antigen is known for it. This entry is derived from a study of vaccination effects on CD4 cells after COVID-19. As for the study in general: A couple of convalescent patients provided samples 16 days and one week prevaccination.

The protocol was immunoSEQ multiplex PCR, while the TCRdb copy is restricted to in-frame clones and leaves out a portion. The data contain 63,000 or so clones, 73% of them seen just once; the ten biggest clones take up about 4.7%. Peptide-pool stimulation followed by sequencing identified expanded antigen-specific CD4+ clonotypes in the ViraFEST assay. Following culture for under 12 days, CD4+ T cells were isolated. Their SARS-CoV-2 infection, verified by PCR, occurred between March and December 2020. Every well housed some 2 million PBMC, which grew in culture alongside about 10 IU/ml IL-2 and about 10 ug/ml peptides. Both day 3 and day 7 saw half the medium replaced with IL-2 medium. The ends lost 1 base at V and 3 bases at J; junction bases unmatched: 7. The CDR3 totals 17 residues. Germline V gene data show CDR1 as KGHSH and CDR2 as LQKENI.

The rearrangement uses TRBV18 and TRBJ2-1; TRBD2 aligns across 9 bases. The source was CD4+ T cells from PBMCs cultured with HIV peptides, collected before COVID-19 vaccination. Sample subset: HIV-1 Nef peptide pool negative control/reference culture. This TCR was recovered from a human donor who had a prior SARS-CoV-2 infection. The CDR3 loop reads CASSPRLAGPNYNEQFF. The DNA of the CDR3 is TGTGCCAGCTCACCACGGCTAGCGGGGCCGAACTACAATGAGCAGTTCTTC.